One sample yielded the 12 T cell receptor beta chains listed below, sequenced in a study of cytomegalovirus exposure and HLA in healthy donors. This PCR relied on a set of 60 Vbeta primers and 13 Jbeta primers. Sequencing was performed with immunoSEQ multiplex PCR; in TCRdb, only in-frame clones are kept and a portion is missing. The sample shows under 100,000 clones, around 75% of them seen only once. Sequencing was done on a sample of PBMCs. These receptors all come from a man aged 35-49 years in good health and CMV-seronegative.

This clone turned up a few times. The chain carries TRBV27 and TRBJ2-7, with a tentative D call TRBD2 (6 bases). V was clipped by 2 bases and J by 7 bases, with 9 bases between them. Germline V gene lookup returns CDR1 MNHEY and CDR2 SMNVEV (reference sequence). This CDR3 contains 12 residues. CDR3 in DNA: TGTGCCAGCAGTTTAAAAAGCGGGGAGCAGTACTTC. Amino acid sequence: CASSLKSGEQYF.

As regards this clone: An end of the junction does not agree with germline; a read error may underlie this. The chain recombines TRBV5-6 with TRBJ2-7; 7 nucleotides line up with TRBD1. This CDR3 is built from 14 residues. Germline V gene sequence: CDR1 SGHDT, CDR2 YYEEEE. CDR3 sequence: CASSRGTVSYEQYF. CDR3 in DNA: TGTGCCAGCAGCCGAGGGACAGTCTCCTATGAGCAGTACTTC.

The gene calls are TRBV4-3 and TRBJ1-2, with 7 bases identical to TRBD1. With 5 bases clipped from V and 3 bases from J, the junction kept 6 bases outside the gene matches. Per the germline V gene, CDR1 is LGHNA and CDR2 is YSLEER. This CDR3 contains 14 residues. CDR3 coding DNA: TGCGCCAGCAGCATCGTCCAGGGGGACTATGGCTACACCTTC. Translated: CASSIVQGDYGYTF.

The J gene is TRBJ1-6, the V gene TRBV2; 8 bases are a match to TRBD1. The CDR3 runs 15 residues. V was clipped by 7 bases and J by 4 bases; unmatched bases: 6. Germline V CDR1 and CDR2: SNHLY, FYNNEI. CDR3 protein: CASTTGGGYNSPLHF. The CDR3 DNA reads as TGTGCCAGCACAACAGGGGGGGGATATAATTCACCCCTCCACTTT.

This clone was counted once. V is TRBV7-3 and J is TRBJ2-7; TRBD2 matches 8 bases. Germline V gene data show CDR1 as SGHTA and CDR2 as FQGTGA. V shed 0 bases and J 6 bases; nucleotides not matched to a gene: 10. The CDR3 is made up of 16 amino acids. The CDR3 coding sequence is TGTGCCAGCAGCTTAACGTTCGGCCGGGGGGGGCGCGAGCAGTACTTC. Protein: CASSLTFGRGGREQYF.

In nucleotides, the CDR3 is TGCAGCGTTGTTTCGGGGGGATCTAACTATGGCTACACCTTC. Its protein product is CSVVSGGSNYGYTF. This rearrangement joins TRBV29-1 to TRBJ1-2; a weak D match, TRBD1 (5 bases). Trimming cost V 4 bases and J 0 bases, with 12 bases left between them. This CDR3 has 14 amino acids. The germline gives CDR1 SQVTM, CDR2 ANQGSEA. The full variable domain, rest sourced from reference TRBV29-1 and TRBJ1-2, is SAVISQKPSRDICQRGTSLTIQCQVDSQVTMMFWYRQQPGQSLTLIATANQGSEATYESGFVIDKFPISRPNLTFSTLTVSNMSPEDSSIYLCSVVSGGSNYGYTFGSGTRLTVV.

This clone was recorded only once. V usage is TRBV19 and J usage is TRBJ1-5; no reliable D call. Germline CDR1 reads LNHDA; CDR2 reads SQIVND (reference sequence). Trimming pared 3 bases from V and 6 bases from J, leaving 3 bases between. The CDR3 contains 11 residues. The CDR3 region is CASSIGQPQHF. The DNA for the CDR3 is TGTGCCAGTAGTATCGGTCAGCCCCAGCATTTT.

This clone was found a few times. The chain combines TRBV27 with TRBJ1-1; 8 bases are shared with TRBD1. Germline V CDR1 and CDR2: MNHEY, SMNVEV (reference sequence). This CDR3 contains 15 residues. Unmatched junction bases numbered 5, after V lost 5 bases and J lost 0 bases. The CDR3 coding sequence is TGTGCCAGCAGTAAAAGGACAGGGATGAACACTGAAGCTTTCTTT. It is translated as CASSKRTGMNTEAFF.

Only one count was recorded for this clone. The J gene is TRBJ1-5, the V gene TRBV5-6, with 8 bases lining up with TRBD1. The germline CDR1 and CDR2 sequences are SGHDT and YYEEEE. Trimming at V came to 0 bases and at J to 3 bases, leaving 8 bases not matched to a gene. This CDR3 has 17 amino acids. CDR3 in amino acids: CASSLAGGQVDNQPQHF. In DNA, the CDR3 is TGTGCCAGCAGCTTGGCGGGGGGACAGGTCGACAATCAGCCCCAGCATTTT.

The V gene is TRBV18, the J gene TRBJ1-1, with a possible D match to TRBD1 (6 bases). The CDR3 contains 14 residues. Trimming took 2 bases from V and 5 from J, leaving 12 bases between them. Germline V gene lookup returns CDR1 KGHSH and CDR2 LQKENI. The CDR3 nucleotides read TGTGCCAGCTCACCAACAGGGTTGGGTACTGAAGCTTTCTTT. Translated, it gives CASSPTGLGTEAFF.

The CDR3 loop is CASRSGGAPDTQYF. CDR3 DNA sequence: TGTGCCAGCAGAAGCGGGGGGGCCCCAGATACGCAGTATTTT. This chain uses TRBV5-5 with TRBJ2-3; 10 bases match TRBD2. The germline V gene has CDR1 SGHKS and CDR2 YYEKEE (reference sequence). The CDR3 is 14 residues long. J was trimmed by 4 bases and V by 5 bases; bases with no gene match: 4. Based on the CDR3 plus reference TRBV5-5 and TRBJ2-3, the full variable domain is DAGVTQSPTHLIKTRGQQVTLRCSPISGHKSVSWYQQVLGQGPQFIFQYYEKEERGRGNFPDRFSARQFPNYSSELNVNALLLGDSALYLCASRSGGAPDTQYFGPGTRLTVL.

This rearrangement joins TRBV30 to TRBJ2-7; a weak D match, TRBD1 (8 bases). The CDR3 totals 14 residues. The germline gives CDR1 GTSNPN, CDR2 SVGIG (reference sequence). The CDR3 nucleotides are TGTGCAAGAGGGGGGGACAGGCGCACCTACGAGCAGTACTTC. This translates into CARGGDRRTYEQYF.